The 25 T cell receptor beta chains given below trace back to one sample, sequenced in a study of tumor and adjacent non-tumor tissue in lung cancer (dated by TCRdb to 2016 to 2019). Receptors were amplified or captured by multiplex PCR. TCRdb lists the instrument as Illumina HiSeq 2500. TCRbeta libraries were constructed through three rounds of nested PCR with primers (Table S4) according to protocols modified from ARM-PCR. TCRdb ran its own pipeline on the public reads, namely fastp trimming at Q25 and MiXCR clone calling, and kept in-frame beta chains. Merged by CDR3 protein, the rows form single entries marked with the most common genes and DNA. A total of about 75,000 distinct CDR3 sequences appear in this sample, 55% to 70% of them only once. The top ten constitute about 27% of the sample. RNA was isolated from bulk, unsorted tissue, and RNA quality was assessed with a NanoDrop ND-1000 and an Agilent 2100. For the normal lung samples, distant non-tumor tissue was collected more than 3 cm away from the tumor edge.

The sequenced sample was distant non-tumor lung tissue. The receptor source for this set is a woman in her fifties or sixties with non-small cell lung cancer.

The chain joins TRBV5-6 to TRBJ2-3; TRBD1 matches 7 bases. Per germline, CDR1 SGHDT and CDR2 YYEEEE. The V and J ends lost 5 bases and 0 bases, in that order; junction bases with no gene match: 3. The CDR3 extends over 14 amino acids. The CDR3 protein is CASSRGQSTDTQYF. DNA of the CDR3: TGTGCCAGCAGTCGGGGACAGAGCACAGATACGCAGTATTTT. The full variable domain, its missing parts supplied by reference TRBV5-6 and TRBJ2-3, is DAGVTQSPTHLIKTRGQQVTLRCSPKSGHDTVSWYQQALGQGPQFIFQYYEEEERQRGNFPDRFSGHQFPNYSSELNVNALLLGDSALYLCASSRGQSTDTQYFGPGTRLTVL.

The chain couples TRBV29-1 to TRBJ2-1; D is unclear. The CDR3 has 10 amino acids. CDR1 SQVTM and CDR2 ANQGSEA come from the germline V gene. V lost 7 bases and J lost 12, with 13 bases in between. The CDR3 reads CSAGETGQFF. The CDR3 DNA follows: TGCAGCGCCGGCGAGACTGGGCAGTTCTTC.

The genes are TRBV10-3 and TRBJ1-1; a weak D match, TRBD1 (6 bases). In germline, CDR1 is ENHRY, CDR2 SYGVKD. V was cut by 3 bases and J by 0 bases, with 26 bases left in between. The CDR3 loop spans 20 amino acids. In DNA form, the CDR3 reads TGTGCCATCAGTGACAACCCCGCCGGGAGGGGGAGTAAATTGAACACTGAAGCTTTCTTT. This sequence encodes CAISDNPAGRGSKLNTEAFF.

A word on this clonotype: Being one base from a much bigger clone, this may be a read error. V gene TRBV4-1 combines with J gene TRBJ2-1; D is unresolved. Germline CDR1 and CDR2: MGHRA and YSYEKL. Trimming took 7 bases from V and 4 from J, leaving 11 bases between them. This CDR3 spans 13 amino acids. CDR3: CASNPLLYNEQFF. The CDR3 bases are TGCGCCAGCAACCCCCTCTTGTACAATGAGCAGTTCTTC.

As for this clonotype: Sequence at one end of the junction differs from germline and may be a read error. The chain recombines TRBV11-2 with TRBJ2-5; the D is unclear. There are 12 residues in the CDR3. Germline V CDR1 and CDR2: SGHAT, FQNNGV. The CDR3 protein is CASSLVGETQYF. CDR3 bases: TGTGCTAGCAGCCTTGTAGGGGAGACCCAGTACTTC.

In the case of this clonotype: A read error is possible here, since a much larger clone lies one base away. V is TRBV20-1 and J is TRBJ2-1, with 9 bases lining up with TRBD1. The CDR3 runs 14 residues. From germline, CDR1 is DFQATT and CDR2 SNEGSKA (reference sequence). The CDR3, as DNA: TGCATTGCTACCGGGACAGGGAATTTTCATGAGCAGTTCTTC. Translation: CIATGTGNFHEQFF.

A remark on this clonotype: An end of the junction differs from the germline gene, which may be a read error. V is TRBV20-1 and J is TRBJ2-7; D call uncertain. Germline lookup yields CDR1 DFQATT and CDR2 SNEGSKA (reference sequence). This CDR3 has 12 amino acids. The CDR3 nucleotides read TGCGGTGCCAGTGGGCAGCGACACGAGCAGTACTTC. As protein: CGASGQRHEQYF.

This clonotype was seen repeatedly, ten times or more. The gene calls are TRBV20-1 and TRBJ1-1; no reliable D call. Germline CDR1 reads DFQATT; CDR2 reads SNEGSKA (reference sequence). The V and J ends lost 0 bases and 1 base respectively, with 18 bases between them. The CDR3 loop spans 17 amino acids. CDR3 residues: CSARDKRTFVGNTEAFF. The CDR3, as DNA: TGCAGTGCTAGAGATAAGAGGACGTTTGTAGGGAACACTGAAGCTTTCTTT.

The chain links TRBV10-3 to TRBJ2-7; D might be TRBD1 or TRBD2, each matching 5 bases. Germline loops: CDR1 ENHRY, CDR2 SYGVKD. Trimming left V 3 bases short and J 9 bases short, with 15 bases between. This CDR3 spans 13 amino acids. The CDR3 here is CAISERGRELQYF. The CDR3 DNA reads as TGTGCCATCAGTGAAAGGGGCAGGGAGCTGCAGTACTTC.

The chain joins TRBV12-3 or TRBV12-4 to TRBJ2-1; D ambiguous. The CDR3 covers 16 residues. V lost 6 bases to trimming and J lost 9 bases, with 24 bases between them. DNA for the CDR3: TGTGCCAGCAGGTTTTTCGGTGTAGGTCGGCTGGGTGAGCAGTTCTTC. It yields the protein CASRFFGVGRLGEQFF.

This clonotype appeared a few times. This chain joins TRBV20-1 and TRBJ2-1; D is possibly TRBD2 (5 bases). With 1 base removed from V and 6 bases from J, the gap between germline ends came to 16 bases. The CDR3 is 15 residues long. Per the germline V gene, CDR1 is DFQATT and CDR2 is SNEGSKA (reference sequence). DNA of the CDR3: TGCAGTGCTAGAGTGCCTGGGATTAGCGTCAATGAGCAGTTCTTC. It is translated as CSARVPGISVNEQFF.

Points on this clonotype: Because it lacks the conserved phenylalanine or tryptophan at the end, this CDR3 is likely a read error. V is TRBV28 and J is TRBJ1-1; 10 bases agree with TRBD1. The CDR3 loop spans 17 amino acids. Looked up from germline, CDR1 is MDHEN and CDR2 is SYDVKM. CDR3: CANSSTDRGPKNTEAFY. CDR3 bases: TGTGCCAACAGTTCGACTGACAGGGGGCCCAAGAACACTGAAGCTTTCTAT.

Comment on this clonotype: One junction end disagrees with the germline gene, perhaps due to a read error. The genes are TRBV28 and TRBJ2-5; TRBD2 matches at 9 bases. Germline V gene data show CDR1 as MDHEN and CDR2 as SYDVKM. CDR3 length equals 17 residues. The CDR3 DNA reads as TGTGCCAGCAGTTCCCCCCATCTAGCGGGGACCCAAGAGACCCAGTGCTTC. Translation: CASSSPHLAGTQETQCF.

Points on this clonotype: One end of the junction varies from germline; a read error may be responsible. V gene TRBV28 combines with J gene TRBJ2-7, with 7 bases matching TRBD2. Germline V gene sequence: CDR1 MDHEN, CDR2 SYDVKM. This CDR3 spans 16 amino acids. The CDR3 DNA is TGTGTCAGCAGTTTATCCCCGGGACTACTCAACTACGAGCAGTACTTC. Translating gives CVSSLSPGLLNYEQYF.

To note about this clonotype: Germline and junction disagree at one end, which may indicate a read error. The V call is TRBV29-1, the J call TRBJ2-5, with D possibly being TRBD2 (5 bases). Per the germline V gene, CDR1 is SQVTM and CDR2 is ANQGSEA. The CDR3 loop spans 16 amino acids. DNA for the CDR3: TGCGGCGTTGCGGTCTATAGCGAGAGGGTTGTGGAGACCCAGTACTTC. Translated: CGVAVYSERVVETQYF. The full variable domain, its missing parts supplied by reference TRBV29-1 and TRBJ2-5, is SAVISQKPSRDICQRGTSLTIQCQVDSQVTMMFWYRQQPGQSLTLIATANQGSEATYESGFVIDKFPISRPNLTFSTLTVSNMSPEDSSIYLCGVAVYSERVVETQYFGPGTRLLVL.

V usage is TRBV6-5 and J usage is TRBJ1-3; tentatively, D is TRBD1 (6 bases). Germline V gene data show CDR1 as MNHEY and CDR2 as SVGAGI. This CDR3 is 16 amino acids long. DNA for the CDR3: TGTGCTAGCGGCCCTTTTACGGGGGCAGGTGGAAACACCATATATTTT. It encodes CASGPFTGAGGNTIYF.

Notes on this clonotype: The junction departs from the called germline gene at one end, perhaps through a read error. The V call is TRBV5-8, the J call TRBJ2-1, with D possibly TRBD1 on 6 matching bases. This CDR3 region has 15 residues. Germline lookup yields CDR1 SGHTS and CDR2 YDEGEE. CDR3 sequence: CAGSTWGQGYNEQFF. In DNA form, the CDR3 reads TGTGCCGGCAGTACTTGGGGACAAGGATACAATGAGCAGTTCTTC.

Comments on this clonotype: Given a much more abundant clone one base away, this may be a read error. The rearrangement uses TRBV20-1 and TRBJ2-5, with 10 positions matching TRBD2. Germline V gene data show CDR1 as DFQATT and CDR2 as SNEGSKA (reference sequence). This CDR3 contains 15 residues. V lost 4 bases to trimming and J lost 5 bases; unmatched junction nucleotides: 10. The CDR3 is CSATGLAEVGETQYF. The CDR3 DNA reads as TGCAGTGCTACAGGACTAGCGGAAGTTGGTGAGACCCAGTACTTC.

At least ten counts were recorded for this clonotype. The chain uses TRBV20-1 and TRBJ2-5; unclear D gene. Looked up from germline, CDR1 is DFQATT and CDR2 is SNEGSKA (reference sequence). Trimming cost V 2 bases and J 4 bases, with 8 bases left between them. The length of the CDR3 is 12 residues. CDR3: CSARLMGETQYF. CDR3 DNA sequence: TGCAGTGCTAGACTGATGGGAGAGACCCAGTACTTC.

In regard to this clonotype: This could be a read error, since a much larger clone is one nucleotide away. As the CDR3 is not closed by the conserved phenylalanine or tryptophan, this likely results from a read error. V and J are TRBV5-8 and TRBJ2-1; D gene uncertain. CDR3 length: 13 amino acids. Trimming stripped 0 bases from V and 9 bases from J, with 10 bases between. Germline CDR1 is SGHTS and CDR2 is YDEGEE. Here the CDR3 DNA reads TGTGCCAGCAGCTTGGAGCAGGAAACTGAGCAGTTCCTC. Translating it yields CASSLEQETEQFL.

The table lists this clonotype with a few counts. This sequence may be a read error, since a much larger clone differs from it by one base. The DNA of the CDR3 is TGTGCCAGCAGTTCTTTCCGGGACAGGGGAGGGAATGAGCGGTTCTTC. This gives the protein CASSSFRDRGGNERFF. The chain combines TRBV6-2 or TRBV6-3 with TRBJ2-1, with 10 bases matching TRBD1. Germline assignment: CDR1 MNHEY and CDR2 SVGEGT. The CDR3 spans 16 residues.

The chain employs TRBV5-4 and TRBJ2-2, with 13 bases matching TRBD2. The CDR3 loop spans 19 amino acids. The V and J ends lost 3 bases and 6 bases, in that order; junction bases with no gene match: 14. Germline V gene data show CDR1 as SGHNT and CDR2 as YYREEE (reference sequence). The CDR3 bases are TGTGCCAGCAGCTATGGACTAGCGGGAGCCCTTGGGGGGGCCGGGGAGCTGTTTTTT. Translation: CASSYGLAGALGGAGELFF.

Notes on this clonotype: The conserved closing phenylalanine or tryptophan is absent in this CDR3, likely reflecting a read error. V is TRBV20-1 and J is TRBJ2-7, with D perhaps TRBD1 (6 bases). Germline V gene lookup returns CDR1 DFQATT and CDR2 SNEGSKA (reference sequence). There are 13 residues in the CDR3. CDR3 DNA sequence: TGCAATGCTAGGCCCCTGGACAGCTACGAGCAGTACTAC. Translated: CNARPLDSYEQYY.

This clonotype is a singleton in its sample. At one boundary the junction diverges from the germline segment, which might be a read error. The chain carries TRBV11-1 and TRBJ2-7, with D hard to call. The CDR3 length is 10 residues. Germline CDR1 is SGHAT and CDR2 is FQDESV (reference sequence). CDR3 amino acids: CASSGIKHNF. The CDR3 DNA follows: TGTGCCAGCAGCGGGATTAAGCATAACTTC.

Comment on this clonotype: Given a much more abundant clone one base away, this may be a read error. The chain links TRBV5-5 to TRBJ2-3; tentatively, D is TRBD1 (6 bases). This CDR3 contains 14 residues. Germline-derived CDR1 and CDR2 are SGHKS and YYEKEE (reference sequence). The CDR3 bases are TGTACCAGCAGCTTGACAGGTAGCACAGATACGCAGTATTTT. It is translated as CTSSLTGSTDTQYF.